This TCR beta chain was profiled in a study of CD8+ T cells in alopecia areata. For the study at large: In an open-label trial, patients got 5 to 10 mg tofacitinib twice daily.

Indicated treatment: oral pan-JAK inhibitor, 5-10 mg twice daily. RNA was isolated and reverse transcribed to cDNA, the sequencing template. Clones were read by immunoSEQ multiplex PCR, and TCRdb kept only the in-frame ones, dropping some. The sample has under 130,000 clones; about nine tenths are singletons. The sequencing here drew on CD8+ T cells sorted from blood, taken between weeks 30 and 35, from a patient treated with tofacitinib. The receptor was derived from a human donor with alopecia areata.

The CDR3, as DNA: TGTGCCAGCAGCAATTCTAAGACAGGGAATGATCCCAATGAGCAGTTCTTC. Translation: CASSNSKTGNDPNEQFF. The V gene is TRBV9, the J gene TRBJ2-1; TRBD1 agrees at 7 bases. The CDR3 sequence is 17 residues long. V trimming: 4 bases; J trimming: 6 bases; junction bases outside the gene matches: 16. CDR1 and CDR2 (germline): SGDLS, YYNGEE. The full variable domain, its missing parts supplied by reference TRBV9 and TRBJ2-1, is DSGVTQTPKHLITATGQRVTLRCSPRSGDLSVYWYQQSLDQGLQFLIQYYNGEERAKGNILERFSAQQFPDLHSELNLSSLELGDSALYFCASSNSKTGNDPNEQFFGPGTRLTVL.